This is a list of T cell receptor beta chains from one sample in a study of T-cell memory formation after mild COVID-19. TCRdb processed the 5' RACE reads anew with MiXCR; each CDR3 protein has one entry. Of hundreds of thousands of distinct CDR3 sequences listed, roughly 15% were seen once; the top ten hold about 22%. Sequences were obtained from PBMCs or a T cell subset sorted from them (not recorded which). Receptors originate from a man between 18 and 35 years old who had mild COVID-19 (a few samples of this study predate the infection). Cell type and time point are not known. CDR3s include the opening cysteine and the closing phenylalanine or tryptophan. A D gene is named only where the DNA matches it firmly. Some rows have no size entry. The others give once, few or many, or a class for an expanded clone.

length,size,V,D,J,DNA,CDR3
15,few,TRBV20-1,TRBD1,TRBJ1-5,TGCAGTGCGCGTGGCAGGGGGGGTAGCAATCAGCCCCAGCATTTT,CSARGRGGSNQPQHF
15,NA,TRBV6-5,NA,TRBJ2-2,TGTGCCAGCAGCAGGGGAGGGGGGGCCGCCGGGGAGCTGTTTTTT,CASSRGGGAAGELFF
14,few,TRBV29-1,NA,TRBJ1-2,TGCAGCGTTGCCTACCCTGGCAGGGAGGATGGCTACACCTTC,CSVAYPGREDGYTF
17,few,TRBV5-4,NA,TRBJ1-6,TGTGCCAGCAGCCGTCAGCTTTGGGGAAATAGTAATTCACCCCTCCACTTT,CASSRQLWGNSNSPLHF
16,few,TRBV6-5,TRBD2,TRBJ2-1,TGTGCCAGCAAACTAGCGGGGGGTTTCTCCTACAATGAGCAGTTCTTC,CASKLAGGFSYNEQFF
13,medium-sized,TRBV14,NA,TRBJ2-7,TGTGCCAGCAGCCAACTAGGTTACTACGAGCAGTACTTC,CASSQLGYYEQYF
16,few,TRBV11-2,TRBD2,TRBJ2-2,TGTGCCAGCAGCTTATTAGCGGGGGTTTACACCGGGGAGCTGTTTTTT,CASSLLAGVYTGELFF
15,NA,TRBV5-5,NA,TRBJ2-6,TGTGCCAGCAGCTTGGGATACTCTGGGGCCAACGTCCTGACTTTC,CASSLGYSGANVLTF
15,few,TRBV5-1,NA,TRBJ1-5,TGCGCCAGCAGCTTGGCCCCCGATGGGAATCAGCCCCAGCATTTT,CASSLAPDGNQPQHF
13,many,TRBV6-6,NA,TRBJ1-1,TGTGCCAGCAGTCAGCAGGGGTGGGCTGAAGCTTTCTTT,CASSQQGWAEAFF
13,many,TRBV2,TRBD2,TRBJ2-1,TGTGCCAGCGGGACTAGCTATTACAATGAGCAGTTCTTC,CASGTSYYNEQFF
15,NA,TRBV7-2,TRBD2,TRBJ2-1,TGTGCCAGCAGCCGGACTAGCGGGGGAGACAATGAGCAGTTCTTC,CASSRTSGGDNEQFF
14,NA,TRBV6-5,NA,TRBJ2-5,TGTGCCAGCAGACGAGGACAGATATCCGAGACCCAGTACTTC,CASRRGQISETQYF
14,few,TRBV5-6,TRBD2,TRBJ2-1,TGTGCCAGCAGCTCCCTAGCGGGGTCCAATGAGCAGTTCTTC,CASSSLAGSNEQFF
9,once,TRBV7-2,NA,TRBJ2-1,TGTGCCAGCAGCTTCGGGCAGTTCTTC,CASSFGQFF
12,many,TRBV4-1,NA,TRBJ1-2,TGTGCCAGCAGCCAAGCTAACTATGGCTACACCTTC,CASSQANYGYTF
18,few,TRBV4-3,NA,TRBJ2-4,TGCGCCAGCAGCCAAGATGCCGGGAGGGGACAGGGTGGGGACATTCAGTACTTC,CASSQDAGRGQGGDIQYF
12,many,TRBV7-2,NA,TRBJ2-3,TGTGCCAGCAGCTTCATAACAGATACGCAGTATTTT,CASSFITDTQYF
14,NA,TRBV3-1,NA,TRBJ2-5,TGTGCCAGCAGCCAAGATGGCAGACGAGAGACCCAGTACTTC,CASSQDGRRETQYF
14,NA,TRBV29-1,TRBD1,TRBJ2-3,TGCAGCGTTTACCGGGACAGGGACCCAGATACGCAGTATTTT,CSVYRDRDPDTQYF
15,NA,TRBV4-3,NA,TRBJ1-2,TGCGCCAGCAGCCAAACAGGGTTGTTATCCCATGGCTACACCTTC,CASSQTGLLSHGYTF
18,few,TRBV27,TRBD2,TRBJ2-3,TGTGCCAGCAGTTTAAGGGGACTAGCGGGGGGGCGTCCAGATACGCAGTATTTT,CASSLRGLAGGRPDTQYF
12,NA,TRBV29-1,NA,TRBJ1-1,TGCAGCGTGACTCTGACAGCGACTGAAGCTTTCTTT,CSVTLTATEAFF
16,NA,TRBV5-1,TRBD2,TRBJ2-1,TGCGCCAGCAGCCCAGCGGGGGGGGGCTCCTACAATGAGCAGTTCTTC,CASSPAGGGSYNEQFF
14,NA,TRBV30,TRBD1,TRBJ1-1,TGTGCCTGGAGTGTACAGGGGATGAACACTGAAGCTTTCTTT,CAWSVQGMNTEAFF
15,once,TRBV3-1,TRBD1,TRBJ2-1,TGTGCCAGCAGCCATCCCTACGACAGGGCAAATGAGCAGTTCTTC,CASSHPYDRANEQFF